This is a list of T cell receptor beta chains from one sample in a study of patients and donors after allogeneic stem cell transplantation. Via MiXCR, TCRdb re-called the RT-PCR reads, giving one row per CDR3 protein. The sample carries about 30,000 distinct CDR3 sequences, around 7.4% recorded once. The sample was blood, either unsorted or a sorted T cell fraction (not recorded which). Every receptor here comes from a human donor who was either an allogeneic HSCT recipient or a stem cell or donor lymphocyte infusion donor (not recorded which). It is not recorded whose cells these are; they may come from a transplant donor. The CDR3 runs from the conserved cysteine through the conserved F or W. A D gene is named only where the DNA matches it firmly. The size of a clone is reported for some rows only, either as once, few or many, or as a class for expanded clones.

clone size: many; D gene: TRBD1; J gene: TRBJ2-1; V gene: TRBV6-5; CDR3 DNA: TGTGCCAGCAGTTACTCACCGGGACAGGGGTTCAATGAGCAGTTCTTC; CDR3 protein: CASSYSPGQGFNEQFF
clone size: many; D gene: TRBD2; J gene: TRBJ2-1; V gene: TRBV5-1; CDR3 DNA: TGCGCCAGCAGCACGACTAGCGGGGGTGAGCAGTTCTTC; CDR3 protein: CASSTTSGGEQFF
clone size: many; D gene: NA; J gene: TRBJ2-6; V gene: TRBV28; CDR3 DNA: TGTGCCAGCAGTACCCGGTCGGCTGGGGCCAACGTCCTGACTTTC; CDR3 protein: CASSTRSAGANVLTF
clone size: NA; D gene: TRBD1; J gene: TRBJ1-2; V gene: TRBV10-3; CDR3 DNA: TGTGCCGCGCGAGGGACAGGGGACATCTATGGCTACACCTTC; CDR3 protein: CAARGTGDIYGYTF
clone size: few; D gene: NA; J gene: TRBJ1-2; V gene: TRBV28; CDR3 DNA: TGTGCCAGCAATTCCGCTGCTGGCTACACCTTC; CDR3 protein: CASNSAAGYTF
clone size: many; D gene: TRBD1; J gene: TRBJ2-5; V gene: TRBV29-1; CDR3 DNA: TGCAGCACTGACAGGGGGCTCGAGACCCAGTACTTC; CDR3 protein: CSTDRGLETQYF
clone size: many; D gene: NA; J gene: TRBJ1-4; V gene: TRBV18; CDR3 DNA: TGTGCCAGCTCACCAAGGGCAGATGAAAAACTGTTTTTT; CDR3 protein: CASSPRADEKLFF
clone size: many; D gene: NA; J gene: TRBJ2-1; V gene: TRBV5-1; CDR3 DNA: TGCGCCAGCAGCTTGGCGGAAATGCGCTCCTACAATGAGCAGTTCTTC; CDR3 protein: CASSLAEMRSYNEQFF
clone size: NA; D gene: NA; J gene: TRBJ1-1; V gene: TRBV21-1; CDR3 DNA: TGTGCCAGCAGCAGACGGACAGGGTCAACTGAAGCTTTCTTT; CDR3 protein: CASSRRTGSTEAFF
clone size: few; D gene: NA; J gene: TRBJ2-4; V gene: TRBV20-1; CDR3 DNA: TGCAGTGCAAGACTAAGTGGGGGAAACATTCAGTACTTC; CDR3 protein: CSARLSGGNIQYF
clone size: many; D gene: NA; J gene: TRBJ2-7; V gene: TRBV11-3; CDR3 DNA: TGTGCCAGCAGCCCAGACGGACTGAGCTCCTACGAGCAGTACTTC; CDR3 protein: CASSPDGLSSYEQYF
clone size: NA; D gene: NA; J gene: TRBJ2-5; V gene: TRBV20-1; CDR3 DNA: TGCAGTGCTCCGAACCCAAACGCAGAGACCCAGTACTTC; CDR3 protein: CSAPNPNAETQYF
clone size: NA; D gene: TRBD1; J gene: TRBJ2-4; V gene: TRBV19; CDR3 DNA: TGTGCCAGCCGACAGGGGAACATTCAGTACTTC; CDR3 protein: CASRQGNIQYF
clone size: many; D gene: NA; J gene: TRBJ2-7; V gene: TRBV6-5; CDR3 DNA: TGTGCCAGCAGTTATGGACGGAGGCCCCCGGAGGAGCAGTACTTC; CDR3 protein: CASSYGRRPPEEQYF
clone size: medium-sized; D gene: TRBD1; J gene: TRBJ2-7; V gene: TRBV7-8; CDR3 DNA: TGTGCCAGCAGCTTAGCCGGGACAGGCTTAATGATCAGCGAGCAGTACTTC; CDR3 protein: CASSLAGTGLMISEQYF
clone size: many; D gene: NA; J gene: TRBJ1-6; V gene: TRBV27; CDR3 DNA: TGTGCCAGCAGTTCCCCCGCGAGGGGAGGGGTACGGGATTCACCCCTCCACTTT; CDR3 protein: CASSSPARGGVRDSPLHF
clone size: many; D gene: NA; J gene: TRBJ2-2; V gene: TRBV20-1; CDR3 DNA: TGCAGTGCCACATCCGGGAGTTTAAACACCGGGGAGCTGTTTTTT; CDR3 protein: CSATSGSLNTGELFF
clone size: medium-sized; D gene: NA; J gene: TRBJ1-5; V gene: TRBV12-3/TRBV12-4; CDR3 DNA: TGTGCCAGCAGTTCCTACAATCAGCCCCAGCATTTT; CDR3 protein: CASSSYNQPQHF
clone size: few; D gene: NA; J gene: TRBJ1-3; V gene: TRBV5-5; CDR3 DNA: TGTGCCAGCAGCTTGGTACCCGACGACCGCTCTGGAAACACCATATATTTT; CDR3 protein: CASSLVPDDRSGNTIYF
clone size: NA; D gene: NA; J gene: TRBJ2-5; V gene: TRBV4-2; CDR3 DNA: TGTGCCAGCAGGCCGACCGGGACACAACAAGAGACCCAGTACTTC; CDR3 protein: CASRPTGTQQETQYF
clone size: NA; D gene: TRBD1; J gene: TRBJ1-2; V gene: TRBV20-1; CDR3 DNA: TGCAGTGCTAGAGTGACAGGGACGGGTGGCTACACCTTC; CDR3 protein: CSARVTGTGGYTF
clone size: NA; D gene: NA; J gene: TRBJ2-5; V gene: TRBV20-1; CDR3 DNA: TGCAGTGCTAGCCCTCAAGAGACCCAGTACTTC; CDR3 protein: CSASPQETQYF
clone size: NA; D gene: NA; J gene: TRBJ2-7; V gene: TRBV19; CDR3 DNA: TGTGCCAGTAGACTACAGGACAGTTCCTACGAGCAGTACTTC; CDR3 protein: CASRLQDSSYEQYF
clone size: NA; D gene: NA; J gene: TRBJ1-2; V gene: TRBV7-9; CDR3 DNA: TGTGCCAGCAGCTTCGGGCAGCTCTATGGCTACACCTTC; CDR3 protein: CASSFGQLYGYTF
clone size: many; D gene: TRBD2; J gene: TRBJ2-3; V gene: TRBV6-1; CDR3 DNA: TGTGCCAGCAGTGCGGGACTAGCGGGAGCAGATACGCAGTATTTT; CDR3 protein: CASSAGLAGADTQYF
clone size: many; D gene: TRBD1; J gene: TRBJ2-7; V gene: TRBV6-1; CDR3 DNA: TGTGCCAGCACCAGGGACAGCATTAGCTCCTACGAGCAGTACTTC; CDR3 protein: CASTRDSISSYEQYF
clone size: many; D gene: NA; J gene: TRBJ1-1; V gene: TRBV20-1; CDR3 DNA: TGCAGTGCTAGAGTAGGGCCCGGGACTGAAGCTTTCTTT; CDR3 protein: CSARVGPGTEAFF
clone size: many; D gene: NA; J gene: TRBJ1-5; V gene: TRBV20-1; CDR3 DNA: TGCAGTGTTACTCTTGGGGAATGGGATCAGCCCCAGCATTTT; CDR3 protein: CSVTLGEWDQPQHF
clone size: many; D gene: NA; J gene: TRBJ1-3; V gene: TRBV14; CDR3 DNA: TGTGCCAGCAGCCAACTTGGGACGGAGGGAAACACCATATATTTT; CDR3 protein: CASSQLGTEGNTIYF
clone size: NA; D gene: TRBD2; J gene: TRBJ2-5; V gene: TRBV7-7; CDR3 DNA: TGTGCTAGCAGCATTAGCTTGGGACTAGCGGGGGTGGAGACCCAGTACTTC; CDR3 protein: CASSISLGLAGVETQYF
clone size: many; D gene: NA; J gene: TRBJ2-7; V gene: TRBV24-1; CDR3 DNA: TGTGCCACCAGTGATAGGACAACCTACGAGCAGTACTTC; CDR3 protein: CATSDRTTYEQYF
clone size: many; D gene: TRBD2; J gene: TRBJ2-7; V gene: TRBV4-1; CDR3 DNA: TGCGCCAGCAGCCGATCCGAGGGGGCGGGAGGGTACGAGCAGTACTTC; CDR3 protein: CASSRSEGAGGYEQYF
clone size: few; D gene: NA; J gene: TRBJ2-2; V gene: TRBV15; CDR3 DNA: TGTGCCACCAGCAGAGCCACCGGGGAGCTGTTTTTT; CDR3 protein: CATSRATGELFF
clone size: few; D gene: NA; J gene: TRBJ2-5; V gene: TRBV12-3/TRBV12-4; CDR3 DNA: TGTGCCAGCAGTTTAGGGGGAGATCGGGAGACCCAGTACTTC; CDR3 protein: CASSLGGDRETQYF
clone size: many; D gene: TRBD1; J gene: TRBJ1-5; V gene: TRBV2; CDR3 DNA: TGTGCCAGCAGTGGACAGGGGATACAGCCCCAGCATTTT; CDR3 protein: CASSGQGIQPQHF
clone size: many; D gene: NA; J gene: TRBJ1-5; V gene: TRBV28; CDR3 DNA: TGTGCCAGCAGTTCAGGGCGGGGGTTTTCCAATCAGCCCCAGCATTTT; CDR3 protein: CASSSGRGFSNQPQHF
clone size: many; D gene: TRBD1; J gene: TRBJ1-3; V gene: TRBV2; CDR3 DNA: TGTGCCAGCAGTGAACGTGGGACAGGGTTTAGCACCATATATTTT; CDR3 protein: CASSERGTGFSTIYF
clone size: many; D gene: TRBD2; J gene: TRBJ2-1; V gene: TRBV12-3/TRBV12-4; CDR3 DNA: TGTGCCAGCAGTTCTAGCGGGGGGTCCTACAATGAGCAGTTCTTC; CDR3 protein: CASSSSGGSYNEQFF
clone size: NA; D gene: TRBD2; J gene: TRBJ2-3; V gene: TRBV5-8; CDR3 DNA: TGTGCCAGCCTCCCGGGACTAGCGGGAACTAGCACAGATACGCAGTATTTT; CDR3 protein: CASLPGLAGTSTDTQYF
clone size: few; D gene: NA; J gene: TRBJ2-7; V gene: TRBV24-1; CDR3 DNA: TGTGCCACCCTCTTTTCCTTCCGGCCGGGACCTGAAAACGAGCAGTACTTC; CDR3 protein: CATLFSFRPGPENEQYF
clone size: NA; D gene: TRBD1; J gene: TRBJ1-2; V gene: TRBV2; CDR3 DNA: TGTGCCAGCAGGACAGGGGGCGCGGGGGGCTACACCTTC; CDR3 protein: CASRTGGAGGYTF
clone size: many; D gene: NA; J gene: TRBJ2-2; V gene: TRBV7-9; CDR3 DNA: TGTGCCAGCAGCTTATCCCGACTGAGCAACACCGGGGAGCTGTTTTTT; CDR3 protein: CASSLSRLSNTGELFF
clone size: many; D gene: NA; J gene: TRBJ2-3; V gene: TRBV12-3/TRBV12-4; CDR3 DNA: TGTGCCAGCAGCACGACCCCCCCGACAGATACGCAGTATTTT; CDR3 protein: CASSTTPPTDTQYF
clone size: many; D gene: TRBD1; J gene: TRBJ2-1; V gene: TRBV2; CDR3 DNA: TGTGCCAGCAGCGGACAGGGGGCCGGTGAGCAGTTCTTC; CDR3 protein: CASSGQGAGEQFF
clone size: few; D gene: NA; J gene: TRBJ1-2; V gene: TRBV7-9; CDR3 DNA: TGTGCCAGCAGCCCCTCACACTATGGCTACACCTTC; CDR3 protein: CASSPSHYGYTF
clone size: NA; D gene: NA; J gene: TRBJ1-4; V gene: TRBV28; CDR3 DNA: TGTGCCAGCAGCCAACCGGGCAGCTCTAATGAAAAACTGTTTTTT; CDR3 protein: CASSQPGSSNEKLFF